This is a list of T cell receptor beta chains from one sample in a study of CD8+ T cells in alopecia areata. Measured with immunoSEQ multiplex PCR; TCRdb has only the in-frame clones, and not every one. This sample yields over 100,000 clones, of which around three fifths are seen a single time; more than 10% belongs to the top ten. This specimen was CD8+ T cells sorted from blood, taken at week 24, from a patient treated with tofacitinib. Receptor source: a human donor with alopecia areata. CDR3s include the opening cysteine and the closing phenylalanine or tryptophan. A D gene is named only where the DNA matches it firmly. The size entry is marked missing in some rows and otherwise reads once, few, many or a size class.

CDR3aa | CDR3nt | d_gene | j_gene | abundance | v_gene
CASSPQRHLDTQYF | TGTGCCAGCAGCCCGCAGCGGCACCTCGATACGCAGTATTTT | . | TRBJ2-3 | few | TRBV13
CAWSDDRDNEQYF | TGTGCCTGGAGTGACGACAGGGATAACGAGCAGTACTTC | TRBD1 | TRBJ2-7 | once | TRBV30
CASSPGYGQYF | TGTGCCAGCAGTCCCGGCTATGGGCAGTACTTC | . | TRBJ2-7 | . | TRBV25-1
CASSDSWGNEKLFF | TGTGCCAGCAGTGACAGTTGGGGTAATGAAAAACTGTTTTTT | . | TRBJ1-4 | few | TRBV7-9
CASSLWTATGELFF | TGTGCCAGCAGCTTATGGACAGCCACCGGGGAGCTGTTTTTT | . | TRBJ2-2 | . | TRBV7-9
CASSPPASYEQYF | TGTGCCAGCAGCCCACCGGCCTCCTACGAGCAGTACTTC | . | TRBJ2-7 | few | TRBV9
CASSHTPGGGLFEQFF | TGTGCCAGCAGCCATACCCCTGGCGGGGGGCTGTTTGAGCAGTTCTTC | TRBD2 | TRBJ2-1 | . | TRBV14
CASRGRTATNTEAFF | TGTGCCAGCAGAGGAAGGACAGCAACGAACACTGAAGCTTTCTTT | . | TRBJ1-1 | . | TRBV27
CASSAIEGDRPYEQYF | TGTGCCAGCAGCGCCATTGAAGGCGACAGGCCCTACGAGCAGTACTTC | . | TRBJ2-7 | . | TRBV7-9
CASSPTYEQETQYF | TGTGCCAGCAGCCCAACCTACGAACAAGAGACCCAGTACTTC | . | TRBJ2-5 | . | TRBV7-9
CASSFDRELYEQYF | TGTGCCAGCAGCTTCGACAGGGAGTTGTACGAGCAGTACTTC | TRBD1 | TRBJ2-7 | few | TRBV7-8
CASSQEGVPGYTF | TGTGCCAGCAGCCAAGAAGGGGTCCCCGGCTACACCTTC | . | TRBJ1-2 | few | TRBV4-2
CAIGTGGNEQFF | TGTGCCATAGGGACAGGGGGCAATGAGCAGTTCTTC | TRBD1 | TRBJ2-1 | few | TRBV10-3
CASSSRQGAYEQYF | TGTGCCAGCAGCTCCCGACAGGGGGCCTACGAGCAGTACTTC | TRBD1 | TRBJ2-7 | . | TRBV13
CASSEPRVNTGELFF | TGTGCCAGCAGTGAACCCAGGGTTAACACCGGGGAGCTGTTTTTT | . | TRBJ2-2 | . | TRBV6-1
CASSTGGTEAFF | TGTGCCAGCAGTACGGGGGGGACTGAAGCTTTCTTT | . | TRBJ1-1 | few | TRBV27
CASSDGAGPGAGELFF | TGTGCCAGCAGTGATGGGGCGGGACCGGGTGCCGGGGAGCTGTTTTTT | . | TRBJ2-2 | . | TRBV2
CASRYRQGNQPQHF | TGTGCCAGCAGATATCGACAGGGCAATCAGCCCCAGCATTTT | . | TRBJ1-5 | . | TRBV27
CAISDTTGVDEQYF | TGTGCCATCAGTGACACGACAGGTGTCGACGAGCAGTACTTC | . | TRBJ2-7 | few | TRBV10-3
CASSPTSGAYGDTQYF | TGTGCCAGCAGCCCGACTAGCGGGGCATACGGAGATACGCAGTATTTT | TRBD2 | TRBJ2-3 | . | TRBV9
CATSSAWAGELFF | TGTGCCACCAGCAGTGCCTGGGCCGGGGAGCTGTTTTTT | . | TRBJ2-2 | . | TRBV15
CASSLTREQYQETQYF | TGTGCCAGCAGCTTAACTAGGGAACAGTACCAAGAGACCCAGTACTTC | . | TRBJ2-5 | few | TRBV11-2
CASSQEGTSGADTQYF | TGTGCCAGCAGCCAAGAAGGGACTAGCGGGGCAGATACGCAGTATTTT | TRBD2 | TRBJ2-3 | . | TRBV4-2
CASSQPTSDGSHEQFF | TGTGCCAGCAGCCAACCGACTAGTGACGGGTCCCATGAGCAGTTCTTC | . | TRBJ2-1 | . | TRBV4-2
CASSPGLSYTEAFF | TGTGCCAGCAGCCCGGGACTGAGTTACACTGAAGCTTTCTTT | . | TRBJ1-1 | . | TRBV27
CAWEGSTF | TGTGCCTGGGAGGGTAGCACCTTC | . | TRBJ1-2 | . | TRBV30
CASSSGVGELFF | TGTGCCAGCAGCTCCGGGGTCGGGGAGCTGTTTTTT | . | TRBJ2-2 | once | TRBV7-8
CASSTPGQALYGYTF | TGTGCCAGCAGCACGCCGGGACAGGCTTTGTACGGCTACACCTTC | TRBD1 | TRBJ1-2 | . | TRBV7-9
CASSLIGSAPSF | TGTGCCAGCAGCCTAATTGGCTCGGCCCCCTCCTTC | . | TRBJ1-2 | . | TRBV13
CASSTGDRNIQYF | TGTGCCAGCAGTACTGGGGATAGAAACATTCAGTACTTC | . | TRBJ2-4 | . | TRBV6-1
CSAHRWEGENYGYTF | TGCAGCGCCCACAGATGGGAAGGGGAAAACTATGGCTACACCTTC | . | TRBJ1-2 | . | TRBV29-1
CASSPPTGEETFNEKLFF | TGTGCCAGCAGCCCGCCGACAGGGGAAGAGACGTTTAATGAAAAACTGTTTTTT | TRBD1 | TRBJ1-4 | . | TRBV7-9
CASSVPDWETEAFF | TGTGCCAGTAGTGTCCCCGATTGGGAAACTGAAGCTTTCTTT | . | TRBJ1-1 | once | TRBV19